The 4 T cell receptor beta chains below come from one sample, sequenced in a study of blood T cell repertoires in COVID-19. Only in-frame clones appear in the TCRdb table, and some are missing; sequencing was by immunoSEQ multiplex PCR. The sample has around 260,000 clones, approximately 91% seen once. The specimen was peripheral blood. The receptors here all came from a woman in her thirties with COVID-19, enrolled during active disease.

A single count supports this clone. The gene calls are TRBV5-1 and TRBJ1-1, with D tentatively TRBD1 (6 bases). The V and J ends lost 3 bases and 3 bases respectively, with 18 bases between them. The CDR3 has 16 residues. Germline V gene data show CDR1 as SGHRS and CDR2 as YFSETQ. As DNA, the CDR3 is TGCGCCAGCAGCTCCCGGGGGGGGCTGGGGGACACTGAAGCTTTCTTT. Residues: CASSSRGGLGDTEAFF. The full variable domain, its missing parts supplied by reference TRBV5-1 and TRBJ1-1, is KAGVTQTPRYLIKTRGQQVTLSCSPISGHRSVSWYQQTPGQGLQFLFEYFSETQRNKGNFPGRFSGRQFSNSRSEMNVSTLELGDSALYLCASSSRGGLGDTEAFFGQGTRLTVV.

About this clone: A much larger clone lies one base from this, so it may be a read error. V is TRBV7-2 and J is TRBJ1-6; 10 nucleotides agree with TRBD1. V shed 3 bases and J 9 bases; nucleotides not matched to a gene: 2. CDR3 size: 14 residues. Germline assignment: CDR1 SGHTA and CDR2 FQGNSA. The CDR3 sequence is CASSFRDRGSPLHF. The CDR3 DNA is TGTGCCAGCAGCTTCCGGGACAGGGGTTCACCCCTCCACTTT.

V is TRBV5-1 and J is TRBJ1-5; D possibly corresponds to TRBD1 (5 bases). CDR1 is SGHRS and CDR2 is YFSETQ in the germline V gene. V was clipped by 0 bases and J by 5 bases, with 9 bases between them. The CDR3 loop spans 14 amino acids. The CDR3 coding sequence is TGCGCCAGCAGCTTGGTTCCGGGGGATCAGCCCCAGCATTTT. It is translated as CASSLVPGDQPQHF.

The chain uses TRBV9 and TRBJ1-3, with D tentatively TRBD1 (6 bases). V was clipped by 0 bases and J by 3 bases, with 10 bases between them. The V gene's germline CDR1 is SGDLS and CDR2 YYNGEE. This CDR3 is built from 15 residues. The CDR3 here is CASSVEGGVGNTIYF. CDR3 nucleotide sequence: TGTGCCAGCAGCGTAGAAGGGGGGGTTGGAAACACCATATATTTT.